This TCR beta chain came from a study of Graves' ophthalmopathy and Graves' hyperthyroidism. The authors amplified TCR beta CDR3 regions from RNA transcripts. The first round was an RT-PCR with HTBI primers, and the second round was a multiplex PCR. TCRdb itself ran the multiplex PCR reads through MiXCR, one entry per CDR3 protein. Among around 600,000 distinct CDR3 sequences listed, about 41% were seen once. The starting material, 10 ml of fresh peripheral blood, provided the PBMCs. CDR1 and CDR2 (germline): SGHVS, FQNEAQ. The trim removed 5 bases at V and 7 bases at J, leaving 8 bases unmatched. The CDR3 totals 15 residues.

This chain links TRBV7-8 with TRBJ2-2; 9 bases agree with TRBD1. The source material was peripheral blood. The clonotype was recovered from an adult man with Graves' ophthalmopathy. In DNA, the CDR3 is TGTGCCAGCAGCCCCCAGACAGGGGGAGGCGGGGAGCTGTTTTTT. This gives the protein CASSPQTGGGGELFF. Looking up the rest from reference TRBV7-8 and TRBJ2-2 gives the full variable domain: GAGVSQSPRYKVAKRGQDVALRCDPISGHVSLFWYQQALGQGPEFLTYFQNEAQLDKSGLPSDRFFAERPEGSVSTLKIQRTQQEDSAVYLCASSPQTGGGGELFFGEGSRLTVL.